Listed below are T cell receptor beta chains from one sample, sequenced in a study of shared clonotypes between healthy human individuals. Sequenced by immunoSEQ multiplex PCR; TCRdb stores in-frame clones only, minus some. Of approximately 1.5 million clones listed, 95% to 99% were seen once; the top ten hold less than 0.55%. The sample comprised naive CD4+ T cells sorted from blood. These TCRs come from a man between 25 and 39 years old in good health. Both conserved end residues are part of each CDR3. The order of the fields is D gene, J gene, clone size, V gene, CDR3 DNA, CDR3 protein. The D gene is left open where the match is weak. Where a row states a size, it is once, few, many or the class of an expanded clone; other rows omit it.

. TRBJ2-1 . TRBV10-3 TGTGCCATCAGTGACCAACTAGCATCGAGCTCCTACAATGAGCAGTTCTTC CAISDQLASSSYNEQFF
. TRBJ2-7 . TRBV11-2 TGTGCCAGCAGCTTAACCCCCACAGGCTCCTACGAGCAGTACTTC CASSLTPTGSYEQYF
. TRBJ1-5 . TRBV4-3 TGCGCCAGCAGCCAAGATTACGGCGGTGAGGTCCAGCCCCAGCATTTT CASSQDYGGEVQPQHF
TRBD2 TRBJ2-1 . TRBV9 TGTGCCAGCAGCCAAGTGCGTAGCGGGAGTGGCGAGCAGTTCTTC CASSQVRSGSGEQFF
. TRBJ2-7 . TRBV30 TGTGCCTGGAAAGACGGAGGCGAGCAGTACTTC CAWKDGGEQYF
. TRBJ2-7 . TRBV6-1 TGTGCCAGCAGTGCTAGGGGGAACTACGAGCAGTACTTC CASSARGNYEQYF
. TRBJ2-7 . TRBV7-3 TGTGCCAGCAGCCAAGGGGGGACGGCCTACGAGCAGTACTTC CASSQGGTAYEQYF
. TRBJ1-3 . TRBV18 TGTGCCAGCTCACCACTCTCGGGGCCGTTCTCTGGAAACACCATATATTTT CASSPLSGPFSGNTIYF
. TRBJ1-2 once TRBV6-1 TGTGCCAGCTATTACCGCTATGGCTACACCTTC CASYYRYGYTF
TRBD1 TRBJ2-2 . TRBV6-1 TGTGCCAGCAGGAGGACAGGCACCGGGGAGCTGTTTTTT CASRRTGTGELFF
TRBD1 TRBJ2-5 . TRBV2 TGTGCCAGCAGTGGGACAGGGCAAGAGACCCAGTACTTC CASSGTGQETQYF
TRBD2 TRBJ2-7 . TRBV5-4 TGTGCCAGCAGGCCGGGGGGGCCATACTCCTACGAGCAGTACTTC CASRPGGPYSYEQYF
TRBD1 TRBJ2-7 . TRBV5-1 TGCGCCAGCAGCCCCGAGGGGACAGCCTTACGAGAGCAGTACTTC CASSPEGTALREQYF
. TRBJ2-2 once TRBV10-1 TGCGCCAGCGGCAGGTCAGGCGGGGAGCTGTTTTTT CASGRSGGELFF
TRBD1 TRBJ2-7 once TRBV7-9 TGTGCCAGCAGCTTAGCCAGTCAGGGGGCTGGAGAGCAGTACTTC CASSLASQGAGEQYF
. TRBJ2-1 . TRBV19 TGTGCCAGTATGGCGCGGCCCACCACCTACAATGAGCAGTTCTTC CASMARPTTYNEQFF
TRBD1 TRBJ2-3 . TRBV9 TGTGCCAGCAGCGTAGGACAGGGAACGCAGTATTTT CASSVGQGTQYF
. TRBJ2-7 once TRBV6-5 TGTGCCAGCAGTTCCACCCTCCTAGGGGGCGAGCAGTACTTC CASSSTLLGGEQYF
TRBD1 TRBJ2-6 . TRBV7-9 TGTGCCAGCAGCTTAGCCCGGGACAGGGCAAACTCTGGGGCCAACGTCCTGACTTTC CASSLARDRANSGANVLTF
. TRBJ2-1 . TRBV7-9 TGTGCCAGCACTGTGAGGCTTCCCGGAGGTGATGAGCAGTTCTTC CASTVRLPGGDEQFF
TRBD2 TRBJ2-1 . TRBV6-5 TGTGCCAGCAGAAGAGGGAGGGCTTCCTACAATGAGCAGTTCTTC CASRRGRASYNEQFF
TRBD2 TRBJ2-3 . TRBV2 TGTGCCAGCATCCAGCGGGAGTCAGATACGCAGTATTTT CASIQRESDTQYF
TRBD1 TRBJ2-5 . TRBV18 TGTGCCAGCTCGGACGGACAGGGACGAGAGACCCAGTACTTC CASSDGQGRETQYF
TRBD2 TRBJ2-3 . TRBV7-9 TGTGCCAGCAGCAACGGACTAGCGGGCTTCACAGATACGCAGTATTTT CASSNGLAGFTDTQYF
TRBD2 TRBJ2-1 . TRBV7-3 TGTGCCAGCAGCTTCTTGTGGGCGGGAGATCGCTACAATGAGCAGTTCTTC CASSFLWAGDRYNEQFF
. TRBJ2-2 . TRBV11-2 TGTGCCAGCAGCTTAGTCCCAGCCGGGGAGCTGTTTTTT CASSLVPAGELFF
TRBD2 TRBJ2-5 . TRBV5-4 TGTGCCAGCAGCTTGGGAGGCGGGGGACTAGGGGGTCAAGAGACCCAGTACTTC CASSLGGGGLGGQETQYF
. TRBJ2-7 . TRBV15 TGTGCCACCAGCAGAGAACACCCAGGCCCGAACGAGCAGTACTTC CATSREHPGPNEQYF
. TRBJ2-3 . TRBV7-9 TGTGCCAGCAGCTTACGCAGGGGCACAGATACGCAGTATTTT CASSLRRGTDTQYF
. TRBJ1-5 . TRBV6-1 TGTGCCAGCAGTCAAGGTAGGACACCTAATCAGCCCCAGCATTTT CASSQGRTPNQPQHF
. TRBJ1-3 . TRBV6-6 TGTGCCAGCAGTTATAGGGGGGGTACGGGAAACACCATATATTTT CASSYRGGTGNTIYF
. TRBJ2-5 . TRBV7-9 TGTGCCAGCACCCCAGGGCAGTACCAAGAGACCCAGTACTTC CASTPGQYQETQYF
. TRBJ1-5 . TRBV25-1 TGTGCCAGCAGTGAGACAGGTGGGGCGCCGGGTCAGCCCCAGCATTTT CASSETGGAPGQPQHF
. TRBJ2-1 . TRBV10-3 TGTGCCATCAGTCACCTGGGCGCAACCTCCTACAATGAGCAGTTCTTC CAISHLGATSYNEQFF
. TRBJ2-2 . TRBV9 TGTGCCAGCAGCCTTCGACAGGATCAAAACACCGGGGAGCTGTTTTTT CASSLRQDQNTGELFF
. TRBJ2-7 . TRBV11-3 TGTGCCAGCAGCTTATCCGACAGACCCTACGAGCAGTACTTC CASSLSDRPYEQYF
TRBD2 TRBJ2-1 . TRBV5-1 TGCGCCAGCAGCTTGTTCCCGGGACTAGAGCAGTTCTTC CASSLFPGLEQFF